The entry below gives a single T cell receptor (beta chain) sequence along with its context. V was cut by 1 base and J by 7 bases, with 16 bases left in between. Germline V lookup: CDR1 SQVTM, CDR2 ANQGSEA. This CDR3 comprises 14 residues. Libraries were prepared by immunoSEQ multiplex PCR; TCRdb keeps only in-frame clonotypes and omits some of them. The table records more than 1.2 million clones, approximately 98.5% of them present only once. The entry originates in a study of shared clonotypes between healthy human individuals. The origin of this receptor is a man aged 25-45 years in good health. V gene TRBV29-1 combines with J gene TRBJ2-5; TRBD2 is a possible D gene (5 bases). Input material: naive CD4+ T cells sorted from blood. Indicated subset: CD45RA+ positively selected. The DNA for the CDR3 is TGCAGCGTTGAAGGTTGGGTGGGAGTGGGGACCCAGTACTTC. It translates to CSVEGWVGVGTQYF.